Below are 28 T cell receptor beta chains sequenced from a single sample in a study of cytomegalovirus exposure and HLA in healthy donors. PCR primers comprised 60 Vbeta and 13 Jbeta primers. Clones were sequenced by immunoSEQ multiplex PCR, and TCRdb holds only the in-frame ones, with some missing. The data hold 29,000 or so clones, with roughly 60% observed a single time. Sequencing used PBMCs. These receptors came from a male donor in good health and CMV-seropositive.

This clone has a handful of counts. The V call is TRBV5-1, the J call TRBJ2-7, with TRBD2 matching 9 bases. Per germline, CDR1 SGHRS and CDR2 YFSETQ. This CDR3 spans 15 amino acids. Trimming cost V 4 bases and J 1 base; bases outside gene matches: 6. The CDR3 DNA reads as TGCGCCAGCAGCCCTGGACTAGCGTTATCCTACGAGCAGTACTTC. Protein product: CASSPGLALSYEQYF.

The CDR3 coding sequence is TGCGCCAGCAGCCAAGATGGGGCCGAGCAGTACTTC. Translating gives CASSQDGAEQYF. The chain links TRBV4-1 to TRBJ2-7, with D perhaps matching TRBD1 (5 bases). Germline V CDR1 and CDR2: MGHRA, YSYEKL. V was shortened by 0 bases and J by 6 bases, with 6 bases between the two germline ends. CDR3 length: 12 amino acids.

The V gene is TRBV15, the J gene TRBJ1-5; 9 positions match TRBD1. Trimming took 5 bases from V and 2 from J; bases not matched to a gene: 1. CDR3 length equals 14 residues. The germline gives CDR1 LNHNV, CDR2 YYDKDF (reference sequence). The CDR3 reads CATSWDRGNQPQHF. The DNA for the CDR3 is TGTGCCACCAGCTGGGACAGGGGCAATCAGCCCCAGCATTTT.

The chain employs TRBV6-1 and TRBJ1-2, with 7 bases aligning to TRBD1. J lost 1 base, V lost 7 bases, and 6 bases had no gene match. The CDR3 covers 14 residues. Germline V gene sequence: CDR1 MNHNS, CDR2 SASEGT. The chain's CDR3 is CASIQNRGNYGYTF. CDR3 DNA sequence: TGTGCCAGCATTCAGAACAGGGGTAACTATGGCTACACCTTC.

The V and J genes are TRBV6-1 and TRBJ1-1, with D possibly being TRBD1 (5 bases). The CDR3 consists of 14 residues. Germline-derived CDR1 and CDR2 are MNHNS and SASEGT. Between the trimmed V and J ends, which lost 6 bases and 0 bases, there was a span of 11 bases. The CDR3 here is CASSYSTVNTEAFF. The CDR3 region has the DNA TGTGCCAGCAGCTATTCGACAGTGAACACTGAAGCTTTCTTT.

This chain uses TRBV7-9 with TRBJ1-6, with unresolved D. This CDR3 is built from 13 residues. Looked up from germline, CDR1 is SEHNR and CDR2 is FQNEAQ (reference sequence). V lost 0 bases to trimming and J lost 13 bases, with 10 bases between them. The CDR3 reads CASSLAEDWPLHF. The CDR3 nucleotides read TGTGCCAGCAGCTTAGCAGAGGATTGGCCCCTCCACTTT.

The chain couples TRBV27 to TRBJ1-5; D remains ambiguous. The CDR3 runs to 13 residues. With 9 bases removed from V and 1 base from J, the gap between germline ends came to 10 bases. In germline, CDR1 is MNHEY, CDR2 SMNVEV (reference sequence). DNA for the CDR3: TGTGCCAGTTCAGCGGAGAGCAATCAGCCCCAGCATTTT. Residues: CASSAESNQPQHF.

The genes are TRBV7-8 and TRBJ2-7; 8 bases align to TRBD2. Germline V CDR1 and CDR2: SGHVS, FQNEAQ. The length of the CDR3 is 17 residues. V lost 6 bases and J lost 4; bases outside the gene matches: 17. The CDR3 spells CASRSSPPGRAPYEQYF. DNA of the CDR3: TGTGCCAGCAGGTCCTCACCCCCCGGGAGGGCCCCATACGAGCAGTACTTC.

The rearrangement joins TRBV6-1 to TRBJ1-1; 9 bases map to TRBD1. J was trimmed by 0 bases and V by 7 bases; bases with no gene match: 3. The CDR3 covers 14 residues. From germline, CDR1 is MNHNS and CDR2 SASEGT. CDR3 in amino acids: CASITGGLNTEAFF. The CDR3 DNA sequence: TGTGCCAGCATCACAGGGGGCCTGAACACTGAAGCTTTCTTT.

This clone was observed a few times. CDR3 sequence reads: CASSSSGDARPYNEQFF. CDR3 nucleotide sequence: TGTGCCAGCAGCAGTAGCGGGGACGCGCGCCCCTACAATGAGCAGTTCTTC. The V gene is TRBV7-9, the J gene TRBJ2-1, with 8 bases fitting TRBD2. CDR1 is SEHNR and CDR2 is FQNEAQ in the germline V gene (reference sequence). The V gene end was trimmed by 5 bases and the J gene end by 2 bases; junction bases not matched to a gene: 11. CDR3 length: 17 amino acids.

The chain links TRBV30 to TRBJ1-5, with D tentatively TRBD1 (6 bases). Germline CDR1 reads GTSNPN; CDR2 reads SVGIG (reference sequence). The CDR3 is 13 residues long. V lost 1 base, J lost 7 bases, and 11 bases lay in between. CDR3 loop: CAWSEGGKQPQHF. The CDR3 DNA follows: TGTGCCTGGAGTGAAGGGGGTAAGCAGCCCCAGCATTTT.

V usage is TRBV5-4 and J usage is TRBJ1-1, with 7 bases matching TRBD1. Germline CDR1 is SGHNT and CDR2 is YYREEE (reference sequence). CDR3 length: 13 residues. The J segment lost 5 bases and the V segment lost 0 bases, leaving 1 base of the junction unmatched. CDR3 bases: TGTGCCAGCAGCTTGGAGGGGGCGACTGAAGCTTTCTTT. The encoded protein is CASSLEGATEAFF.

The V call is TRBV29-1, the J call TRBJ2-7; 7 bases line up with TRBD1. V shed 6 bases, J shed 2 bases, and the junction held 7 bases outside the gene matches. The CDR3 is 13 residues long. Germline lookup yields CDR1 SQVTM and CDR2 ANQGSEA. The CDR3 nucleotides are TGCAGCGTCAGGGACAGCCGGACCTACGAGCAGTACTTC. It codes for CSVRDSRTYEQYF.

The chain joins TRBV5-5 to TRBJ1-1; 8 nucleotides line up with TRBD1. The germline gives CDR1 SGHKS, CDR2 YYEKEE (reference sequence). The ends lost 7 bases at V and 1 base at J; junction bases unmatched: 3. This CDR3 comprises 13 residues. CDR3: CASGQGSNTEAFF. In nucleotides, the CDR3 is TGTGCCAGCGGACAGGGCTCGAACACTGAAGCTTTCTTT.

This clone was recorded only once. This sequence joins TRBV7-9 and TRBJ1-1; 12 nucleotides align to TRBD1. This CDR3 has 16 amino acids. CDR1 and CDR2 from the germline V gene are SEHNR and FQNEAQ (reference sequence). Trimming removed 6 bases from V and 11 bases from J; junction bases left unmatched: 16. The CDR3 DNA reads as TGTGCCAGCAGTAGAATTACGGGACAGGGGGCCGCGGGGGCTTTCTTT. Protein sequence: CASSRITGQGAAGAFF.

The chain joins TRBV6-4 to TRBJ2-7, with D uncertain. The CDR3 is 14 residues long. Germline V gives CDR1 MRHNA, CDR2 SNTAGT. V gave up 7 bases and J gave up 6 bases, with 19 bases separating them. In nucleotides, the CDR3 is TGTGCCAGCATCAACTCCGGCTGGGCTTCCGAGCAGTACTTC. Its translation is CASINSGWASEQYF.

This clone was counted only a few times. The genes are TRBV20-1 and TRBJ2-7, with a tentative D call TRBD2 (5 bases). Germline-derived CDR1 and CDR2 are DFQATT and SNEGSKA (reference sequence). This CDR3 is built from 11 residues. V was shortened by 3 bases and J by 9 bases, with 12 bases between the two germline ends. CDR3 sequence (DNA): TGCAGTGCTAGCAACGAGGGAGCGCAGTACTTC. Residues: CSASNEGAQYF.

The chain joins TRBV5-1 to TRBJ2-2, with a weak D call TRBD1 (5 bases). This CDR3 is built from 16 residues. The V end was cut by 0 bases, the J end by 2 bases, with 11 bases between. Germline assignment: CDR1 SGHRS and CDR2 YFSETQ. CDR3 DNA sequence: TGCGCCAGCAGCTTGGTGGGGCGGCTCAACACCGGGGAGCTGTTTTTT. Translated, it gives CASSLVGRLNTGELFF.

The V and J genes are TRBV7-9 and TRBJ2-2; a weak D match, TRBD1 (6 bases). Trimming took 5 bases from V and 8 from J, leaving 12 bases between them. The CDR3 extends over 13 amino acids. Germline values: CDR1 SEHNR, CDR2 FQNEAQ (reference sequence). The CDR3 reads CASSIQGFGELFF. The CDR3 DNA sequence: TGTGCCAGCAGCATACAGGGTTTTGGGGAGCTGTTTTTT.

The CDR3 spells CASSLSGGMLGDTQYF. The CDR3 DNA follows: TGTGCCAGCAGCTTAAGCGGAGGGATGTTGGGAGATACGCAGTATTTT. The chain recombines TRBV7-3 with TRBJ2-3; a possible D gene is TRBD2 (6 bases). V was clipped by 1 base and J by 5 bases, with 16 bases between them. Germline CDR1 SGHTA, CDR2 FQGTGA. The CDR3 is 16 residues long.

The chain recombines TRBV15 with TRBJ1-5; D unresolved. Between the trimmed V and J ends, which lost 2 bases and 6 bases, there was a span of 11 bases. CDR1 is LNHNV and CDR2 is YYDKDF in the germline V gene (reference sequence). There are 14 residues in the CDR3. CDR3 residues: CATSRLWGGQPQHF. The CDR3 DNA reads TGTGCCACCAGCAGACTATGGGGAGGTCAGCCCCAGCATTTT.

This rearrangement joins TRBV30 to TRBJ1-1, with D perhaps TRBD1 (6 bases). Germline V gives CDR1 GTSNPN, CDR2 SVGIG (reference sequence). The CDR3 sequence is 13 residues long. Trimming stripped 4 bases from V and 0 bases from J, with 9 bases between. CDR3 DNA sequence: TGTGCCTGGACTACAGGGATGAACACTGAAGCTTTCTTT. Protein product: CAWTTGMNTEAFF. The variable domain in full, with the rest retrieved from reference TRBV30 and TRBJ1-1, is SQTIHQWPATLVQPVGSPLSLECTVEGTSNPNLYWYRQAAGRGLQLLFYSVGIGQISSEVPQNLSASRPQDRQFILSSKKLLLSDSGFYLCAWTTGMNTEAFFGQGTRLTVV.

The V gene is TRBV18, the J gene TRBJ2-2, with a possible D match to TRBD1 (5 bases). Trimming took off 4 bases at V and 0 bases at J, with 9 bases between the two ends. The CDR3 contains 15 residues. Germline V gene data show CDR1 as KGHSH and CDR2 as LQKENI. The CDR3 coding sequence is TGTGCCAGCTCACAGGGGCCCTCGAACACCGGGGAGCTGTTTTTT. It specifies CASSQGPSNTGELFF.

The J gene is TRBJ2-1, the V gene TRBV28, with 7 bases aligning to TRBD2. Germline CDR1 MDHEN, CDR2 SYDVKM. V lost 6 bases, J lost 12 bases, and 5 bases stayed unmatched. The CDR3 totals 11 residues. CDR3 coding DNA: TGTGCCAGCAGGCAAATAGCGGGGCAGTTCTTC. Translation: CASRQIAGQFF.

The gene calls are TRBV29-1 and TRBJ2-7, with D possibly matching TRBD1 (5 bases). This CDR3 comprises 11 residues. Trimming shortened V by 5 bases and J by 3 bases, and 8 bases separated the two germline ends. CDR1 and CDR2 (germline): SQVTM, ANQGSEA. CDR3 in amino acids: CSVTRVYEQYF. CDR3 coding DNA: TGCAGCGTTACCAGGGTCTACGAGCAGTACTTC.

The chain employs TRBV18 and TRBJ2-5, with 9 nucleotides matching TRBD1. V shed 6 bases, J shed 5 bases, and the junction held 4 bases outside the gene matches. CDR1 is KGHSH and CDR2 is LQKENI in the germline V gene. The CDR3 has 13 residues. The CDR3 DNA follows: TGTGCCAGCTCGCTTGGACAGGGGGAGACCCAGTACTTC. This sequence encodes CASSLGQGETQYF. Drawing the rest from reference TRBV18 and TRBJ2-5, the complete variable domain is NAGVMQNPRHLVRRRGQEARLRCSPMKGHSHVYWYRQLPEEGLKFMVYLQKENIIDESGMPKERFSAEFPKEGPSILRIQQVVRGDSAAYFCASSLGQGETQYFGPGTRLLVL.

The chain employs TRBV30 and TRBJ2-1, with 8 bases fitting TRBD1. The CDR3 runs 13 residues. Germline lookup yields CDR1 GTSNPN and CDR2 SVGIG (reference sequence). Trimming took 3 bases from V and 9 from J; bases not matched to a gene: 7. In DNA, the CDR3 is TGTGCCTGGAGAGTCCAGGGGGCGGTTGAGCAGTTCTTC. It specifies CAWRVQGAVEQFF.

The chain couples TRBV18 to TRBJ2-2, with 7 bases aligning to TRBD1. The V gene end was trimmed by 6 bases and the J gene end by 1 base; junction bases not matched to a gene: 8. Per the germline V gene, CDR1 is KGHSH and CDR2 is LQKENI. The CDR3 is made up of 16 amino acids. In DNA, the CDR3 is TGTGCCAGCTCGTCGGACCGGGACAGGAACACCGGGGAGCTGTTTTTT. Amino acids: CASSSDRDRNTGELFF.